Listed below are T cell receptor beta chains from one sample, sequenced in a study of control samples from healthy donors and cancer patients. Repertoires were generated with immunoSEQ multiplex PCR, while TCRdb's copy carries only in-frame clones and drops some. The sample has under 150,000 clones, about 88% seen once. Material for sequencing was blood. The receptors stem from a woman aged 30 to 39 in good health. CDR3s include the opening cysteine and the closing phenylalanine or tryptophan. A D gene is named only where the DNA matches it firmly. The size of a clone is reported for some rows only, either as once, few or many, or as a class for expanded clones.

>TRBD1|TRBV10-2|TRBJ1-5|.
CASGDRVGDSNQPQHF
TGCGCCAGCGGGGACAGGGTGGGGGACAGCAATCAGCCCCAGCATTTT
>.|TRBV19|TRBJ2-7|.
CASSGISTYEQYF
TGTGCCAGTAGTGGGATTTCAACCTACGAGCAGTACTTC
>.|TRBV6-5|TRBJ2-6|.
CASSRQSGANVLTF
TGTGCCAGCAGTCGACAGTCTGGGGCCAACGTCCTGACTTTC
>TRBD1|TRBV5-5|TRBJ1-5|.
CASSPRNRGNQPQHF
TGTGCCAGCAGCCCCCGCAACAGGGGGAATCAGCCCCAGCATTTT
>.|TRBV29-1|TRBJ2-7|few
CSVGGGDGAAYEQYF
TGCAGCGTTGGCGGGGGCGATGGAGCTGCCTACGAGCAGTACTTC
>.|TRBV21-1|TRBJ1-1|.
CASKQGGGNTEAFF
TGTGCCAGCAAACAAGGAGGGGGAAACACTGAAGCTTTCTTT
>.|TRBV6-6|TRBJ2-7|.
CASSYSQGVHEQYF
TGTGCCAGCAGTTACTCACAGGGAGTCCACGAGCAGTACTTC
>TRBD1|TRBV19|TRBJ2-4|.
CASSIPGTGYRENIQYF
TGTGCCAGTAGTATTCCGGGGACAGGATACCGGGAAAACATTCAGTACTTC
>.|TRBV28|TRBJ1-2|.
CASSLGVGYTF
TGTGCCAGCAGTCTAGGGGTTGGCTACACCTTC
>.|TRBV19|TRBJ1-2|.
CASSIDKVAGQGYTF
TGTGCCAGTAGTATAGATAAGGTTGCAGGACAAGGCTACACCTTC
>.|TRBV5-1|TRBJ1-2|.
CASRTQDYGYTF
TGCGCCAGCCGGACCCAAGACTATGGCTACACCTTC
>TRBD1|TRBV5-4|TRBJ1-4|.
CASSPGGSTNEKLFF
TGTGCCAGCAGCCCAGGGGGTTCAACTAATGAAAAACTGTTTTTT
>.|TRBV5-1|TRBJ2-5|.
CASSPRGGRDETQYF
TGCGCCAGCAGCCCCCGTGGGGGCCGGGACGAGACCCAGTACTTC
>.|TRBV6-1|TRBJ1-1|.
CASSEALGRGRSEAFF
TGTGCCAGCAGTGAAGCGCTGGGACGGGGGAGAAGTGAAGCTTTCTTT
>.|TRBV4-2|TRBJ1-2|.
CASSQDRGANYGYTF
TGTGCCAGCAGCCAAGATAGAGGTGCTAACTATGGCTACACCTTC
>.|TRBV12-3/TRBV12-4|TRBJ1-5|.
CASSGNQNQPQHF
TGTGCCAGCAGCGGCAACCAAAATCAGCCCCAGCATTTT
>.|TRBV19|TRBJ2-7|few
CASAASVIEEQYF
TGTGCCAGTGCAGCGTCCGTCATAGAGGAGCAGTACTTC